This is a list of T cell receptor beta chains from one sample in a study of T cell repertoires in cytomegalovirus infection. One entry per CDR3 protein results from TCRdb running MiXCR on the reads. The table includes about 830,000 distinct CDR3 sequences, about 33% detected once. Antigens for these TCRs are unknown. The material sequenced was cultured CD8+ T cells from PBMCs, taken from culture after CMV antigen stimulation. The receptors were gathered from a human donor in good health (CMV status not recorded). Some clones in this sample may be carry-over from other donors' samples. CDR3s include the opening cysteine and the closing phenylalanine or tryptophan. D genes are given only for firm matches. Size is omitted from some rows. Given values are once, few, many or a class for expanded clones.

V gene	J gene	clone size	D gene	CDR3 protein	CDR3 DNA
TRBV7-3	TRBJ2-5	few	-	CASSLSSSSETQYF	TGTGCCAGCAGCTTAAGTTCTAGCTCGGAGACCCAGTACTTC
TRBV6-8	TRBJ1-4	-	TRBD1	CASKQLRDSLIWEKLFF	TGTGCCAGCAAGCAATTAAGGGACAGTCTAATTTGGGAAAAACTGTTTTTT
TRBV7-9	TRBJ1-1	many	-	CASTLGTEAFF	TGTGCCAGCACTCTAGGCACTGAAGCTTTCTTT
TRBV7-1	TRBJ2-5	-	-	CASSSGPPNF	TGTGCCAGCAGCTCCGGGCCCCCAAACTTC
TRBV25-1	TRBJ1-1	-	-	CASRLGGAYTEAFF	TGTGCCAGCAGGTTAGGAGGTGCATACACTGAAGCTTTCTTT
TRBV7-9	TRBJ2-1	few	TRBD1	CASEGPYRGRDEQFF	TGTGCCAGCGAGGGACCCTACAGGGGTAGAGATGAGCAGTTCTTC
TRBV4-1	TRBJ2-7	-	-	CASSQVFGDHEQYF	TGCGCCAGCAGCCAAGTTTTTGGGGACCACGAGCAGTACTTC
TRBV7-9	TRBJ1-1	-	TRBD1	CTSSRRQGTNTEAFF	TGTACCAGCAGCCGAAGACAGGGGACGAACACTGAAGCTTTCTTT
TRBV6-5	TRBJ1-5	-	-	CASSYSSGSQPQHF	TGTGCCAGCAGTTACTCGTCAGGGAGCCAGCCCCAGCATTTT
TRBV19	TRBJ1-1	-	TRBD1	CASDDRGSEAFF	TGTGCCAGTGACGACAGGGGGAGTGAAGCTTTCTTT